These 10 T cell receptor beta chains came from one sample sequenced in a study of persistence of HIV-infected CD4 T cells (dated by TCRdb to 2018 to 2021). No antigens are known for them. TCRbeta repertoires were sequenced from genomic DNA with the immunoSEQ hsTCRB assay version 4 in survey mode. TCRdb holds this immuneACCESS table with in-frame rearrangements only. Some clones are missing; in checked studies, unresolved V genes explain under half, and the rest has no known cause. The sample data list fewer than 6,500 clones, and roughly 60% of these were observed just once. Less than 40% of the sample belongs to the ten largest clones. Per the publication, the treatment or condition label means: suppressive antiretroviral therapy. Lysates of CMV-infected fibroblasts were used at 10 ug/mL for cell stimulation. Responding CD4+ T cells were sorted by upregulation of both CD40 ligand and CD69. The sample was CD4+ T cells sorted from PBMCs after roughly 18-hour stimulation, taken from a patient who received antiretroviral therapy. Reading the label with the study, this specimen's cell subset or site is: CD40L+CD69+ CD4 T cells responding to CMV lysate. These receptors were taken from an adult man with HIV who was CMV-seropositive.

The chain is built from TRBV7-2 and TRBJ2-7, with 8 bases matching TRBD2. CDR1 is SGHTA and CDR2 is FQGNSA in the germline V gene. This CDR3 comprises 15 residues. With V trimmed by 6 bases and J by 5 bases, 12 bases remained unmatched. CDR3 coding DNA: TGTGCCAGCAGGTTCACGTCGGGGGGGTCCCACGAGCAGTACTTC. Its translation: CASRFTSGGSHEQYF.

This clone was seen a few times. V gene TRBV28 combines with J gene TRBJ1-6; 9 bases map to TRBD1. The trim removed 6 bases at V and 6 bases at J, leaving 9 bases unmatched. This CDR3 comprises 16 residues. Germline CDR1 reads MDHEN; CDR2 reads SYDVKM. The CDR3 is CASRPTGGGLNSPLHF. DNA of the CDR3: TGTGCCAGCAGACCTACAGGGGGCGGGCTTAATTCACCCCTCCACTTT.

The V gene is TRBV27, the J gene TRBJ2-5, with D tentatively TRBD1 (6 bases). CDR3 length: 13 residues. Trimming cost V 6 bases and J 5 bases, with 13 bases left between them. Germline V gives CDR1 MNHEY, CDR2 SMNVEV (reference sequence). In DNA form, the CDR3 reads TGTGCCAGCAGAATACAGGGTGGGGAGACCCAGTACTTC. Protein sequence: CASRIQGGETQYF.

By sample share, this clone is hyperexpanded. The chain links TRBV19 to TRBJ1-5; no definite D call. CDR3 size: 14 residues. V shed 5 bases and J shed 5 bases, with 13 bases lying between them. Germline V gene data show CDR1 as LNHDA and CDR2 as SQIVND (reference sequence). The DNA for the CDR3 is TGTGCCAGTAGTGCAGACACCGCTGATCAGCCCCAGCATTTT. It encodes CASSADTADQPQHF.

V usage is TRBV5-5 and J usage is TRBJ2-2, with D possibly being TRBD1 (5 bases). CDR1 is SGHKS and CDR2 is YYEKEE in the germline V gene (reference sequence). This CDR3 spans 16 amino acids. Deletions cut 0 bases from V and 1 base from J, with 10 bases between. The CDR3 region has the DNA TGTGCCAGCAGCTTGGCAGGGTCACAGAACACCGGGGAGCTGTTTTTT. Amino acids: CASSLAGSQNTGELFF.

The V call is TRBV7-8, the J call TRBJ1-2; D remains unclear. Germline CDR1 SGHVS, CDR2 FQNEAQ. The CDR3 is 14 amino acids. Trimming removed 0 bases from V and 2 bases from J, with 7 bases in between. In DNA, the CDR3 is TGTGCCAGCAGCTTAGCAGCGGGAAACTATGGCTACACCTTC. It yields the protein CASSLAAGNYGYTF.

Within the sample, this clone is medium-sized (0.01 to 0.1%). The chain combines TRBV30 with TRBJ2-7, with D possibly being TRBD1 (6 bases). Germline values: CDR1 GTSNPN, CDR2 SVGIG (reference sequence). The CDR3 length is 12 residues. Trimming removed 4 bases from V and 5 bases from J, with 12 bases in between. The CDR3 region is CAWKQGTHEQYF. CDR3 bases: TGTGCCTGGAAACAGGGTACTCACGAGCAGTACTTC.

This chain joins TRBV30 and TRBJ1-1; tentative D call: TRBD1 (5 bases). This CDR3 spans 12 amino acids. V lost 7 bases, J lost 1 base, and 10 bases lay in between. The germline V gene encodes CDR1 GTSNPN and CDR2 SVGIG (reference sequence). The CDR3 bases are TGTGCCTTGGAAAGGGGGAACACTGAAGCTTTCTTT. Amino acids: CALERGNTEAFF.

The chain has TRBV6-5 and TRBJ1-6; TRBD1 is a possible D gene (6 bases). The CDR3 totals 15 residues. Trimming shortened V by 2 bases and J by 9 bases, and 14 bases separated the two germline ends. Germline CDR1 and CDR2: MNHEY and SVGAGI. The CDR3 coding sequence is TGTGCCAGCAGTTACGGCGACAGGATGGGTTCACCCCTCCACTTT. Its protein is CASSYGDRMGSPLHF.

The J gene is TRBJ2-5, the V gene TRBV3-1 (or the pseudogene TRBV3-2); unclear D gene. V lost 5 bases, J lost 5 bases, and 9 bases lay in between. This CDR3 comprises 12 residues. Germline V lookup: CDR1 LGHDT, CDR2 YNNKEL (reference sequence). The CDR3 bases are TGTGCCAGCAGCACCTCAGCGGAGACCCAGTACTTC. Residues: CASSTSAETQYF.